One T cell receptor beta chain is described in this entry. This CDR3 contains 15 residues. From germline, CDR1 is SGHVS and CDR2 FQNEAQ. V lost 3 bases and J lost 12, with 21 bases in between. This record belongs to a study of shared clonotypes between healthy human individuals. Sequencing used immunoSEQ multiplex PCR; TCRdb keeps in-frame clones, though not all of them. Among a few hundred thousand clones listed, 50% to 75% were seen once. The specimen was memory CD4+ T cells sorted from blood. Described subset: CD45RA-negative fraction. The source of this sequence is a man in his thirties or forties in good health. V gene TRBV7-8 combines with J gene TRBJ2-1, with a tentative D call TRBD2 (6 bases). The DNA for the CDR3 is TGTGCCAGCAGCTTCGGGAGTACTACTACTATAGGGCAGTTCTTC. Translation: CASSFGSTTTIGQFF.